A selection of T cell receptor beta chains follows, all from one sample in a study of T cell changes during pregnancy in multiple sclerosis. Some clones are missing from TCRdb's copy, which holds only in-frame ones; the method was immunoSEQ multiplex PCR. Among over 30,000 clones listed, approximately 90% were seen once. The sample in question was CD8+ T cells from peripheral blood mononuclear cells, obtained in the third trimester of pregnancy. The origin of the receptors is a female donor with multiple sclerosis, enrolled in a pregnancy study. CDR3s include the opening cysteine and the closing phenylalanine or tryptophan. Fields, in order: V gene, clone size, J gene, D gene, CDR3 DNA, CDR3 protein. D genes are given only for firm matches. The listing skips clone size in some rows; elsewhere it reads once, few, many or a size class.

v_call: TRBV27
clone_size: .
j_call: TRBJ2-1
d_call: TRBD1
cdr3_nt: TGTGCCAGCAAAGGGACAGGGGGGTCCAATGAGCAGTTCTTC
cdr3_aa: CASKGTGGSNEQFF

v_call: TRBV5-8
clone_size: .
j_call: TRBJ2-2
d_call: .
cdr3_nt: TGTGCCAGCAGCTGGATAATCCGGGGGGCTAACACCGGGGAGCTGTTTTTT
cdr3_aa: CASSWIIRGANTGELFF

v_call: TRBV12-5
clone_size: .
j_call: TRBJ2-1
d_call: .
cdr3_nt: TGTGCTAGTGGTTTGGCCACCGACTTCAATGAGCAGTTCTTC
cdr3_aa: CASGLATDFNEQFF

v_call: TRBV7-9
clone_size: .
j_call: TRBJ1-6
d_call: .
cdr3_nt: TGTGCCAGCAGACCCGACAACGTAGATTCACCCCTCCACTTT
cdr3_aa: CASRPDNVDSPLHF

v_call: TRBV4-3
clone_size: once
j_call: TRBJ1-1
d_call: .
cdr3_nt: TGCGCCAGCAGCCAAGACCGGGTGAGGTCAGAAGCTTTCTTT
cdr3_aa: CASSQDRVRSEAFF

v_call: TRBV5-6
clone_size: .
j_call: TRBJ1-4
d_call: TRBD1
cdr3_nt: TGTGCCAGCAGTTTTGGACAGGGCTTTGAAAAACTGTTTTTT
cdr3_aa: CASSFGQGFEKLFF

v_call: TRBV10-3
clone_size: .
j_call: TRBJ2-3
d_call: TRBD2
cdr3_nt: TGTGCCATCAGTGCGTCCCCCGGGACTAGCGTAACAGATACGCAGTATTTT
cdr3_aa: CAISASPGTSVTDTQYF

v_call: TRBV15
clone_size: .
j_call: TRBJ2-6
d_call: TRBD1
cdr3_nt: TGTGCCACCAGCGGCGGACAGGAGTATCTCTCTGGGGCCAACGTCCTGACTTTC
cdr3_aa: CATSGGQEYLSGANVLTF

v_call: TRBV4-3
clone_size: .
j_call: TRBJ2-7
d_call: TRBD1
cdr3_nt: TGCGCCAGCAGCCAAAACAGGGGACCCTACGAGCAGTACTTC
cdr3_aa: CASSQNRGPYEQYF

v_call: TRBV9
clone_size: .
j_call: TRBJ2-3
d_call: .
cdr3_nt: TGTGCCAGCAGCAATCCTCGGGACTTCAGCACAGATACGCAGTATTTT
cdr3_aa: CASSNPRDFSTDTQYF

v_call: TRBV5-1
clone_size: .
j_call: TRBJ1-2
d_call: .
cdr3_nt: TGCGCCAGCAGTTCGGACAAGTGGGGCTACACCTTC
cdr3_aa: CASSSDKWGYTF

v_call: TRBV9
clone_size: once
j_call: TRBJ1-4
d_call: .
cdr3_nt: TGTGCCAGCAGCCCAGACAGTTCAACTAATGAAAAACTGTTTTTT
cdr3_aa: CASSPDSSTNEKLFF

v_call: TRBV7-9
clone_size: medium-sized
j_call: TRBJ1-1
d_call: .
cdr3_nt: TGTGCCAGCAGCTTATTGGCCTTGAACACTGAAGCTTTCTTT
cdr3_aa: CASSLLALNTEAFF

v_call: TRBV18
clone_size: .
j_call: TRBJ1-1
d_call: .
cdr3_nt: TGTGCCAGCTCACCAGAAGAACCGCGTATGAACACTGAAGCTTTCTTT
cdr3_aa: CASSPEEPRMNTEAFF

v_call: TRBV9
clone_size: .
j_call: TRBJ1-5
d_call: .
cdr3_nt: TGTGCCAGCAGCGTAGAGGCTGCTCCCGGGGGCAATCAGCCCCAGCATTTT
cdr3_aa: CASSVEAAPGGNQPQHF

v_call: TRBV6-6
clone_size: .
j_call: TRBJ1-1
d_call: TRBD1
cdr3_nt: TGTGCCAGCAGTTCCCCGGGAGGGGGCGCTGAAGCTTTCTTT
cdr3_aa: CASSSPGGGAEAFF

v_call: TRBV6-4
clone_size: .
j_call: TRBJ2-3
d_call: .
cdr3_nt: TGTGCCAGCAGTGACCGGGGGGCCGCCACAGATACGCAGTATTTT
cdr3_aa: CASSDRGAATDTQYF

v_call: TRBV6-1
clone_size: .
j_call: TRBJ1-1
d_call: .
cdr3_nt: TGTGCCAGCAGCCTTCAGGCCCACACTGAAGCTTTCTTT
cdr3_aa: CASSLQAHTEAFF

v_call: TRBV19
clone_size: .
j_call: TRBJ2-1
d_call: TRBD2
cdr3_nt: TGTGCCAGTAGTCCACTAGCGGGGGGGTTTTACAATGAGCAGTTCTTC
cdr3_aa: CASSPLAGGFYNEQFF

v_call: TRBV4-2
clone_size: few
j_call: TRBJ2-3
d_call: .
cdr3_nt: TGTGCCAGCAGCCAAGACAGGGGAAGCACAGATACGCAGTATTTT
cdr3_aa: CASSQDRGSTDTQYF

v_call: TRBV18
clone_size: .
j_call: TRBJ2-7
d_call: TRBD2
cdr3_nt: TGTGCCAGCTCACCACCGGGGTCTAGCGGGGGCCCGAACTACGAGCAGTACTTC
cdr3_aa: CASSPPGSSGGPNYEQYF

v_call: TRBV19
clone_size: once
j_call: TRBJ1-1
d_call: .
cdr3_nt: TGTGCCAGTAGTATACAGGTGAACACTGAAGCTTTCTTT
cdr3_aa: CASSIQVNTEAFF

v_call: TRBV7-5
clone_size: .
j_call: TRBJ2-3
d_call: .
cdr3_nt: TGTGTCAGAAGCTTAGCCCAGCTAGCGGCCAGCACAGATACGCAGTATTTT
cdr3_aa: CVRSLAQLAASTDTQYF

v_call: TRBV18
clone_size: few
j_call: TRBJ2-5
d_call: TRBD2
cdr3_nt: TGTGCCAGCTCACCACCGGTAGCGGGGGGTCCCCAAGAGACCCAGTACTTC
cdr3_aa: CASSPPVAGGPQETQYF

v_call: TRBV11-2
clone_size: .
j_call: TRBJ2-2
d_call: TRBD2
cdr3_nt: TGTGCCAGCAGCCCTGGGAGGGTCAGGAACGGGGAGCTGTTTTTT
cdr3_aa: CASSPGRVRNGELFF

v_call: TRBV19
clone_size: .
j_call: TRBJ2-7
d_call: TRBD1
cdr3_nt: TGTGCCAGTAGTACGGCCGCCGGGACAGGGCACTACGAGCAGTACTTC
cdr3_aa: CASSTAAGTGHYEQYF

v_call: TRBV7-9
clone_size: .
j_call: TRBJ1-2
d_call: .
cdr3_nt: TGTGCCAGCGAGGGCATTGCTAACTATGGCTACACCTTC
cdr3_aa: CASEGIANYGYTF

v_call: TRBV7-9
clone_size: .
j_call: TRBJ2-1
d_call: .
cdr3_nt: TGTGCCAGCAGTTCCGAGTTGAATGAGCAGTTCTTC
cdr3_aa: CASSSELNEQFF

v_call: TRBV6-4
clone_size: .
j_call: TRBJ2-1
d_call: TRBD2
cdr3_nt: TGTGCCAGCAGTGAGACTAGCGGGGCCGTCGAGCAGTTCTTC
cdr3_aa: CASSETSGAVEQFF

v_call: TRBV7-9
clone_size: .
j_call: TRBJ1-1
d_call: .
cdr3_nt: TGTGCCAGCAGCTTAGTGGGGGCGGACACTGAAGCTTTCTTT
cdr3_aa: CASSLVGADTEAFF

v_call: TRBV2
clone_size: .
j_call: TRBJ2-3
d_call: .
cdr3_nt: TGTGCCAGCGGCGCAGGGTGGGCAGATACGCAGTATTTT
cdr3_aa: CASGAGWADTQYF

v_call: TRBV13
clone_size: .
j_call: TRBJ2-3
d_call: TRBD2
cdr3_nt: TGTGCCAGCAGCGAAACTAGCGATGTTATGGATACGCAGTATTTT
cdr3_aa: CASSETSDVMDTQYF

v_call: TRBV6-5
clone_size: .
j_call: TRBJ1-1
d_call: .
cdr3_nt: TGTGCCAGCAGTCCCAGGGAAAGCCACAAATATGAAGCTTTCTTT
cdr3_aa: CASSPRESHKYEAFF

v_call: TRBV10-2
clone_size: .
j_call: TRBJ2-2
d_call: .
cdr3_nt: TGCGCCAGCACCCTAGCTGGTGGGGTTAACACCGGGGAGCTGTTTTTT
cdr3_aa: CASTLAGGVNTGELFF

v_call: TRBV19
clone_size: .
j_call: TRBJ1-2
d_call: .
cdr3_nt: TGTGCCACCGCCGGAGGCTATGGCTACACCTTC
cdr3_aa: CATAGGYGYTF

v_call: TRBV4-3
clone_size: .
j_call: TRBJ2-1
d_call: TRBD2
cdr3_nt: TGCGCCAGCAGCCAGGAGAGCGGGGGGTCCTACAATGAGCAGTTCTTC
cdr3_aa: CASSQESGGSYNEQFF

v_call: TRBV9
clone_size: .
j_call: TRBJ1-2
d_call: .
cdr3_nt: TGTGCCAGCAGAAAGACAGGCTATGGCTACACCTTC
cdr3_aa: CASRKTGYGYTF

v_call: TRBV19
clone_size: .
j_call: TRBJ2-3
d_call: .
cdr3_nt: TGTGCCAGTAGTATAGGGACAATAGGTTTCACAGATACGCAGTATTTT
cdr3_aa: CASSIGTIGFTDTQYF

v_call: TRBV5-6
clone_size: .
j_call: TRBJ1-5
d_call: .
cdr3_nt: TGTGCCAGCAGCTACGCAGGGTTAGGACAGCCCCAGCATTTT
cdr3_aa: CASSYAGLGQPQHF

v_call: TRBV4-1
clone_size: .
j_call: TRBJ2-1
d_call: .
cdr3_nt: TGCGCCAGCAGCCCTCAACCAACAGGCACGTCCTACAATGAGCAGTTCTTC
cdr3_aa: CASSPQPTGTSYNEQFF

v_call: TRBV27
clone_size: .
j_call: TRBJ2-7
d_call: .
cdr3_nt: TGTGCCAGCAGATCTTCCATCGGGTCCTACGAGCAGTACTTC
cdr3_aa: CASRSSIGSYEQYF

v_call: TRBV19
clone_size: .
j_call: TRBJ2-1
d_call: TRBD1
cdr3_nt: TGTGCCAGTGGACAGGGGCTCGCCTACAATGAGCAGTTCTTC
cdr3_aa: CASGQGLAYNEQFF

v_call: TRBV4-2
clone_size: few
j_call: TRBJ2-2
d_call: TRBD1
cdr3_nt: TGTGCCAGCAGCCAAGCAGGGGGAGATAACACCGGGGAGCTGTTTTTT
cdr3_aa: CASSQAGGDNTGELFF

v_call: TRBV4-1
clone_size: .
j_call: TRBJ1-5
d_call: .
cdr3_nt: TGCGCCAGCAGCCAAGAAACAGGGCCTAATCAGCCCCAGCATTTT
cdr3_aa: CASSQETGPNQPQHF

v_call: TRBV4-2
clone_size: .
j_call: TRBJ1-4
d_call: TRBD1
cdr3_nt: TGTGCCAGCAGCCAAGAAGGGAACGGCTCAGGGGGCGACGAAGAAAAACTGTTTTTT
cdr3_aa: CASSQEGNGSGGDEEKLFF

v_call: TRBV5-6
clone_size: .
j_call: TRBJ1-1
d_call: TRBD1
cdr3_nt: TGTGCCAGCAGCTTTCCGGGACAGGGGAACACTGAAGCTTTCTTT
cdr3_aa: CASSFPGQGNTEAFF

v_call: TRBV7-9
clone_size: few
j_call: TRBJ1-1
d_call: .
cdr3_nt: TGTGCCAGCAGTCCCACAGGGAATCCTGAAGCTTTCTTT
cdr3_aa: CASSPTGNPEAFF

v_call: TRBV7-2
clone_size: few
j_call: TRBJ2-7
d_call: TRBD1
cdr3_nt: TGTGCCAGCAGCTGGGACAGCCCGGGTCCCTACGAGCAGTACTTC
cdr3_aa: CASSWDSPGPYEQYF

v_call: TRBV4-3
clone_size: .
j_call: TRBJ2-3
d_call: TRBD2
cdr3_nt: TGCGCCAGCAGCCAGGGACTAGCTAGCACAGATACGCAGTATTTT
cdr3_aa: CASSQGLASTDTQYF

v_call: TRBV29-1
clone_size: .
j_call: TRBJ1-2
d_call: .
cdr3_nt: TGCAGCGCCCTGGGACACCCCACAGGGTATGGCTACACCTTC
cdr3_aa: CSALGHPTGYGYTF

v_call: TRBV9
clone_size: .
j_call: TRBJ1-5
d_call: .
cdr3_nt: TGTGCCAGCAGCGGGGGCTCCAATCAGCCCCAGCATTTT
cdr3_aa: CASSGGSNQPQHF

v_call: TRBV7-9
clone_size: few
j_call: TRBJ1-2
d_call: .
cdr3_nt: TGTGCCAGCAGCCGTCCCCTCGATGGCTACACCTTC
cdr3_aa: CASSRPLDGYTF

v_call: TRBV19
clone_size: .
j_call: TRBJ2-3
d_call: TRBD1
cdr3_nt: TGTGCCAGTAGTATACCCCCCCGTGGACAGGGGGTCGCAGATACGCAGTATTTT
cdr3_aa: CASSIPPRGQGVADTQYF

v_call: TRBV7-7
clone_size: .
j_call: TRBJ1-5
d_call: TRBD1
cdr3_nt: TGTGCTAGCAGCTTAAGAAGAGGGGACAGCCAGGAGTATAGCAATCAGCCCCAGCATTTT
cdr3_aa: CASSLRRGDSQEYSNQPQHF